This T cell receptor beta chain was observed in a study of tumor-infiltrating lymphocytes in primary liver carcinoma (dated by TCRdb to about 2017). As for the study more broadly: Between November 2015 and March 2016, a handful of patients in China with histopathologically diagnosed primary liver carcinoma had surgical resection. Repertoires from technical replicates were highly reproducible, with mean shared-clone rates roughly 0.89 and correlation coefficients above 0.98. TCRbeta repertoire sequencing covered about 35 specimens from 5 patients: approximately 25 tumor regions, 5 adjacent noncancerous liver tissues and 5 peripheral blood samples. Each sample produced roughly 3.65 to 7.5 million productive TCRbeta reads, and read depth showed no significant difference between tissue types. The study combined TCRbeta repertoire sequencing, expression microarrays and whole-exome sequencing across five regions of each liver tumor, with adjacent normal tissue and blood. Of the five patients (three men and two women, aged 30 to 69 years), four had hepatocellular carcinoma and one had combined HCC and intrahepatic cholangiocarcinoma. The tumors of the five patients were staged as T1-T3 N0M0, with maximum diameters ranging from about 4.2 to 10 cm.

Using a constant-region primer and ProtoScript II reverse transcriptase, TCRbeta-specific cDNA was reverse-transcribed from approximately 0.5 ug total RNA. Construction of the TCRbeta libraries relied on three nested rounds of multiplex PCR, following a slightly modified ARM-PCR procedure. Multiplex TRBV1-TRBV30 forward primers and a Cbeta reverse primer were used in the first two PCR rounds, each of which was run for around 10 cycles. Sample barcodes and Illumina adapters were attached in a final 25-cycle PCR using Deep VentR polymerase. Amplicons of 200-500 bp were gel-purified with a QIAquick gel extraction kit before sequencing. An Illumina HiSeq 2500 was used to sequence the TCRbeta amplicons, generating 250-bp paired-end reads. Regarding the original processing steps: Trimmomatic v0.33 was used to quality-trim the reads, and FLASH v1.2.11 was used to merge paired reads so that full CDR3 sequences could be recovered. V, D and J germline segments were assigned to the rearranged TCRbeta sequences using MiGEC v1.2.1b. Clonotype statistics and Shannon-Wiener diversity indices were computed with VDJtools v1.0.0. To cut down on sampling bias, every analysis after diversity analysis relied on just the 250 most abundant clonotypes from each sample. Clones were called with MiXCR by TCRdb after fastp trimmed the public reads at Q25, and only in-frame beta chains were retained. Every entry covers one CDR3 protein and lists the most common genes and DNA from its rows. These V and J calls are TCRdb output, not the study's own analysis. The sample table shows 300,000 to 350,000 distinct CDR3 sequences, and around three fifths are seen once. The ten largest make up approximately 5.9% of the sample.

Cut back by 11 bases and 2 bases, the V and J ends lie 24 bases apart. According to the germline V gene, CDR1 reads ENHRY and CDR2 reads SYGVKD. The CDR3 starts with the cysteine, ends with the phenylalanine, and has 16 residues. Just the 48-base CDR3 DNA is kept, in frame starting at base 1. Broader findings and caveats from the paper: The top 250 clones accounted for a significantly greater share of the repertoire in tumors than in blood (p = 0.039). Only the TCR beta chain was sequenced, so true repertoire diversity is likely underestimated because unpaired alpha chains were not captured. Consistent with antigen-driven expansion, pairs of tumor regions showed higher repertoire overlap (mean about 36%) than either tumor-adjacent pairs (about 17%) or tumor-blood pairs (roughly 14%). The study included only five patients, and the authors note findings should be validated in a larger study. Because the samples were bulk and unsorted, CD4+ and CD8+ T cell repertoires could not be compared.

About this clonotype itself: No antigen is known for it. No base qualities exist here, and no much larger clone lies one base off it.

RNA from unsorted whole blood was extracted with TRIzol reagent, and germline DNA was obtained with the DNeasy Blood & Tissue kit. Patients had chronic HBV infection and were treatment-naive at sampling. Before surgery, roughly 4 milliliters of peripheral blood were drawn into K2EDTA tubes. This receptor chain uses TRBV10-3 and TRBJ1-1; the D gene cannot be named for sure. The TCR comes from a man aged 35-49 years with primary liver carcinoma and hepatitis B virus infection. Sequencing input: peripheral blood. At the DNA level, the sequence is TGTGCCTCCTCCCTTATCCAGAGCGGGCCCAACACTGAAGCTTTCTTT. This sequence encodes CASSLIQSGPNTEAFF.